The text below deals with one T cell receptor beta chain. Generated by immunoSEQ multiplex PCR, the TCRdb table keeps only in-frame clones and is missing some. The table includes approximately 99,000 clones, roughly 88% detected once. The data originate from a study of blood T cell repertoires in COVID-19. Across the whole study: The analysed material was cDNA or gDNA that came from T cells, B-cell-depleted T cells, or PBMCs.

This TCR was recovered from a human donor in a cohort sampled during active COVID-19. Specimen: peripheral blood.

The CDR3 DNA follows: TGTGCCAGCAGCTTAGCGGGAGAACTAGCGGGTTACAATGAGCAGTTCTTC. It codes for CASSLAGELAGYNEQFF. J is TRBJ2-1 and V is TRBV7-8; 9 positions match TRBD2. The CDR3 extends over 17 amino acids. After removal of 0 bases from V and 4 bases from J, the junction contained 7 bases not matched to a gene. CDR1 is SGHVS and CDR2 is FQNEAQ in the germline V gene.